The 12 T cell receptor beta chains given below trace back to one sample, sequenced in a study of T cells in Graves' hyperthyroidism and ophthalmopathy. Researchers took RNA transcripts and amplified the TCR beta CDR3 regions from them. HTBI primers were used for first-round RT-PCR of the TCR CDR3. TCRdb reprocessed the multiplex PCR reads via MiXCR and lists one record per CDR3 protein. Altogether hundreds of thousands of distinct CDR3 sequences are present, approximately 14% being singletons, with the ten largest covering about 9.4%. The material sequenced was blood. These receptors were taken from a woman younger than 35 with Graves' hyperthyroidism.

The chain recombines TRBV7-2 with TRBJ2-1; D not resolved. This CDR3 comprises 15 residues. Germline values: CDR1 SGHTA, CDR2 FQGNSA. V lost 3 bases and J 8 bases, leaving 17 bases between the germline ends. CDR3 sequence: CASSFSSGPGHEQFF. In DNA, the CDR3 is TGTGCCAGCAGCTTCAGTTCTGGGCCCGGCCATGAGCAGTTCTTC.

This clonotype was seen repeatedly, ten times or more. The J gene is TRBJ1-1, the V gene TRBV11-2; D is ambiguous. The CDR3 is 14 residues long. Trimming shortened V by 4 bases and J by 2 bases, and 11 bases separated the two germline ends. The V gene's germline CDR1 is SGHAT and CDR2 FQNNGV. CDR3 in DNA: TGTGCCAGCAGCTCCTGGACGGAAAACACTGAAGCTTTCTTT. Translating gives CASSSWTENTEAFF.

About this clonotype: Since a much larger clone is just one base distant, this may be a read error. The genes are TRBV20-1 and TRBJ2-5, with D unresolved. The CDR3 runs to 11 residues. Germline V gene lookup returns CDR1 DFQATT and CDR2 SNEGSKA (reference sequence). V shed 0 bases and J shed 9 bases, with 8 bases lying between them. The CDR3 sequence is CSARDRKAQYF. CDR3 nucleotide sequence: TGCAGTGCTAGAGATAGGAAGGCCCAGTACTTC.

This chain links TRBV4-1 with TRBJ2-1; maybe TRBD2 (6 bases). This CDR3 region has 15 residues. V was trimmed by 4 bases and J by 7 bases, leaving 17 bases between them. CDR1 and CDR2 (germline): MGHRA, YSYEKL. The CDR3: CASSPAPGEKNEQFF. CDR3 DNA sequence: TGCGCCAGCAGCCCCGCGCCGGGAGAGAAAAATGAGCAGTTCTTC.

At least ten counts were recorded for this clonotype. The chain links TRBV30 to TRBJ2-1; D perhaps matches TRBD2 (5 bases). The germline V gene encodes CDR1 GTSNPN and CDR2 SVGIG (reference sequence). The CDR3 loop spans 13 amino acids. V was pared by 2 bases and J by 7 bases, with 12 bases between. CDR3: CAWSLPWTNEQFF. The CDR3 bases are TGTGCCTGGAGTCTTCCCTGGACTAATGAGCAGTTCTTC.

This clonotype has a handful of counts. It may be a read error: a sequence one base away is much more abundant. The V gene is TRBV7-2, the J gene TRBJ2-7; 7 bases agree with TRBD1. V trimming: 1 base; J trimming: 2 bases; junction bases outside the gene matches: 2. From germline, CDR1 is SGHTA and CDR2 FQGNSA. The CDR3 is 14 residues long. The CDR3 DNA sequence: TGTGCCAGCAGCTTAGACGGGACAGCCTACGAGCAGTACTTC. The encoded protein is CASSLDGTAYEQYF.

The chain recombines TRBV30 with TRBJ2-3; D is undetermined. Trimming pared 2 bases from V and 0 bases from J, leaving 12 bases between. Germline CDR1 GTSNPN, CDR2 SVGIG (reference sequence). The CDR3 contains 15 residues. The DNA of the CDR3 is TGTGCCTGGAGTAAGGTCGGCGTTAGCACAGATACGCAGTATTTT. The encoded protein is CAWSKVGVSTDTQYF. The entire variable domain, with the rest obtained from reference TRBV30 and TRBJ2-3, is as follows: SQTIHQWPATLVQPVGSPLSLECTVEGTSNPNLYWYRQAAGRGLQLLFYSVGIGQISSEVPQNLSASRPQDRQFILSSKKLLLSDSGFYLCAWSKVGVSTDTQYFGPGTRLTVL.

This clonotype has more than one count but fewer than ten. The chain combines TRBV12-3 or TRBV12-4 with TRBJ1-1; 7 bases are a match to TRBD1. The CDR3 is 14 residues long. V lost 5 bases, J lost 3 bases, and 6 bases stayed unmatched. The CDR3 sequence is CASSRQGGDTEAFF. As DNA, the CDR3 is TGTGCCAGCAGTCGACAGGGAGGTGACACTGAAGCTTTCTTT.

This clonotype has ten or more counts. The rearrangement joins TRBV24-1 to TRBJ2-1; 9 nucleotides match TRBD2. Losses at the gene ends were 2 bases for V and 5 bases for J; bases not matched to a gene: 3. This CDR3 has 15 amino acids. Germline CDR1 reads KGHDR; CDR2 reads SFDVKD. The CDR3 loop reads CATSDSSGVNNEQFF. The CDR3 bases are TGTGCCACCAGTGATTCTAGCGGGGTTAACAATGAGCAGTTCTTC.

Many counts were recorded for this clonotype. V gene TRBV19 combines with J gene TRBJ1-1; no clear D. The V and J ends lost 3 bases and 3 bases respectively, with 17 bases between them. The germline V gene has CDR1 LNHDA and CDR2 SQIVND (reference sequence). There are 16 residues in the CDR3. CDR3 sequence (DNA): TGTGCCAGTAGTATTTTTGCCCAAACTAGGGACACTGAAGCTTTCTTT. It is translated as CASSIFAQTRDTEAFF.

The chain joins TRBV7-9 to TRBJ2-1, with 11 bases identical to TRBD2. This CDR3 has 19 amino acids. Germline loops: CDR1 SEHNR, CDR2 FQNEAQ (reference sequence). J lost 4 bases, V lost 4 bases, and 15 bases had no gene match. DNA for the CDR3: TGTGCCAGCAGCTCCCCACTAGCGGGAGACCCGATACATTACAATGAGCAGTTCTTC. Its protein is CASSSPLAGDPIHYNEQFF.

This clonotype was recorded a few times. The rearrangement joins TRBV7-8 to TRBJ1-2; a weak D match, TRBD1 (5 bases). Deletions cut 2 bases from V and 3 bases from J, with 16 bases between. The V gene's germline CDR1 is SGHVS and CDR2 FQNEAQ. The CDR3 is 16 residues long. The CDR3 DNA reads TGTGCCAGCAGCTTACAGGGTCCGTTATTCGACTATGGCTACACCTTC. Protein: CASSLQGPLFDYGYTF.